The 2 T cell receptor beta chains in this list originate from one sample, sequenced in a study of shared clonotypes between healthy human individuals. The table came from immunoSEQ multiplex PCR; TCRdb's copy has only in-frame clones and leaves some out. The data show about 1.5 million clones, around 98% seen once. The sequencing input was naive CD4+ T cells sorted from blood. Specified subset: CD45RA+ positively selected. Every receptor here comes from a man aged 25 to 40 in good health.

CDR3 in amino acids: CASSPVWGTEGQFF. CDR3 DNA sequence: TGTGCCAGCTCACCGGTCTGGGGGACCGAGGGGCAGTTCTTC. V usage is TRBV18 and J usage is TRBJ2-1; D may match TRBD1 or TRBD2 (5 bases each). CDR1 is KGHSH and CDR2 is LQKENI in the germline V gene. The CDR3 is 14 residues long. Trimming cost V 3 bases and J 12 bases, with 18 bases left between them.

This clone was seen once. The chain has TRBV9 and TRBJ1-4; TRBD1 aligns across 9 bases. Germline V gives CDR1 SGDLS, CDR2 YYNGEE. Trimming took 4 bases from V and 0 from J; bases not matched to a gene: 7. CDR3 length: 17 amino acids. Written as DNA, the CDR3 is TGTGCCAGCAGCCTCCGGACAGGGGCTTCAACTAATGAAAAACTGTTTTTT. Translation: CASSLRTGASTNEKLFF. Supplemented by reference TRBV9 and TRBJ1-4, the full variable domain reads DSGVTQTPKHLITATGQRVTLRCSPRSGDLSVYWYQQSLDQGLQFLIQYYNGEERAKGNILERFSAQQFPDLHSELNLSSLELGDSALYFCASSLRTGASTNEKLFFGSGTQLSVL.